The sequence of this T cell receptor beta chain was determined in a study of shared clonotypes between healthy human individuals. Naive CD8 cells lacked CD45RO and underwent positive selection for CCR7, leaving out terminally differentiated effector memory CD45RA+ cells. V lost 1 base and J lost 11, with 3 bases in between. The CDR3 is 11 amino acids. In germline, CDR1 is MNHNS, CDR2 SASEGT. Using immunoSEQ multiplex PCR, the repertoire was profiled, and TCRdb retains in-frame clones only, with some absent. The sample has approximately 1.9 million clones, around 95% seen once. The sequencing sample was made of naive CD8+ T cells from PBMCs. The receptor was isolated from a man between 18 and 35 years old in good health. Some clones in this sample may be carry-over from other donors' samples. The chain employs TRBV6-1 and TRBJ1-6; no clear D. This CDR3 reads CASSEGTPLHF. As DNA, the CDR3 is TGTGCCAGCAGTGAAGGAACACCCCTCCACTTT.